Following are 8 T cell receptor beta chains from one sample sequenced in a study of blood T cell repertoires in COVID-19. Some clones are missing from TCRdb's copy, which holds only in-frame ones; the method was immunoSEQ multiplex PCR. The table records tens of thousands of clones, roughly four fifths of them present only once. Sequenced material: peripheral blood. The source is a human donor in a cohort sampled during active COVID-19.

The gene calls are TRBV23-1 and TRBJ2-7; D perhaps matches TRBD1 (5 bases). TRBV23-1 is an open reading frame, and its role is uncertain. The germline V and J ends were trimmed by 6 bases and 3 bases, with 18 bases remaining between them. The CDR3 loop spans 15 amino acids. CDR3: CASSLPPSGNYEQYF. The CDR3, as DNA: TGCGCCAGCAGCCTACCCCCCTCAGGGAACTACGAGCAGTACTTC.

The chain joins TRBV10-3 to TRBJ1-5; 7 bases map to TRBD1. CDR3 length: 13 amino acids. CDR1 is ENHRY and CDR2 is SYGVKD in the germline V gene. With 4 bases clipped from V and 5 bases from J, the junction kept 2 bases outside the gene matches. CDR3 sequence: CAISGDSDQPQHF. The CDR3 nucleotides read TGTGCCATCAGTGGGGACAGTGATCAGCCCCAGCATTTT.

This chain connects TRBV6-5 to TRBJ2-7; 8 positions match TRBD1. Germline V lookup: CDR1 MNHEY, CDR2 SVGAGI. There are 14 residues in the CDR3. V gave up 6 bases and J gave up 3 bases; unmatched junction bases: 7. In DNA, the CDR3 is TGTGCCAGCAGCATGTGGGACAGGAGCTACGAGCAGTACTTC. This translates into CASSMWDRSYEQYF.

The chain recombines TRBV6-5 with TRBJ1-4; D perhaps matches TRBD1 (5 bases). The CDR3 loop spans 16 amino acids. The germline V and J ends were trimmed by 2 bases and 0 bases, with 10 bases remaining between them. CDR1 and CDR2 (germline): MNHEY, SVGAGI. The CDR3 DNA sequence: TGTGCCAGCAGTTACGGGAGGGGCGCAACTAATGAAAAACTGTTTTTT. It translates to CASSYGRGATNEKLFF.

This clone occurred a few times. DNA for the CDR3: TGTGCCAGTAGTCCGACCGGGACTACCTACGAGCAGTACTTC. Translation gives CASSPTGTTYEQYF. This rearrangement joins TRBV19 to TRBJ2-7, with TRBD2 identical over 7 bases. J was trimmed by 2 bases and V by 5 bases; bases with no gene match: 6. This CDR3 spans 14 amino acids. Germline-derived CDR1 and CDR2 are LNHDA and SQIVND (reference sequence).

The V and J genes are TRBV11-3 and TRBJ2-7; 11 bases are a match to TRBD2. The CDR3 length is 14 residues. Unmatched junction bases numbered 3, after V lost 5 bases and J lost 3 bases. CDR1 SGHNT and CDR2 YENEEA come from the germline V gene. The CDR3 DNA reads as TGTGCCAGCAGCCCGGGACTAGCGGACTACGAGCAGTACTTC. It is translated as CASSPGLADYEQYF. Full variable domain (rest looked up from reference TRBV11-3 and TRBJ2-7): EAGVVQSPRYKIIEKKQPVAFWCNPISGHNTLYWYLQNLGQGPELLIRYENEEAVDDSQLPKDRFSAERLKGVDSTLKIQPAELGDSAVYLCASSPGLADYEQYFGPGTRLTVT.

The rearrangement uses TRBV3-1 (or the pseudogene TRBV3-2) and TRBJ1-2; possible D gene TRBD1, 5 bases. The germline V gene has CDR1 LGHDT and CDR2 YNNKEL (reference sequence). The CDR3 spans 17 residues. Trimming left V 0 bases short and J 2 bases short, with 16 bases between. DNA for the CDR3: TGTGCCAGCAGCCAAGACCTTCACGCGGGGGGGAACTATGGCTACACCTTC. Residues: CASSQDLHAGGNYGYTF.

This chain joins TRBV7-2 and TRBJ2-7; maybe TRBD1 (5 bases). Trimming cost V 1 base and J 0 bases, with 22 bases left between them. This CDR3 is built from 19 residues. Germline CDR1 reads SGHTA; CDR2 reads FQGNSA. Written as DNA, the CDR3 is TGTGCCAGCAGCTTAGGCTTTAGGGGTAAGCCAGGTAGCTCCTACGAGCAGTACTTC. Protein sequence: CASSLGFRGKPGSSYEQYF.